This TCR beta chain emerged from a study of CD8 T cells in ankylosing spondylitis. Concerning this clonotype: Its specificity is unknown.

Study-wide points: The study identified a TCR beta motif of several highly homologous variants that appeared characteristic of ankylosing spondylitis blood. Researchers reportedly found disease-linked clones significantly enriched in matched ankylosing spondylitis synovial fluid.

TCRdb re-called the 5' RACE reads through MiXCR, storing one row per CDR3 protein. The table has roughly 240,000 distinct CDR3 sequences, roughly 32% seen once; the top ten hold roughly 4%. CDR1 and CDR2 (germline): SQVTM, ANQGSEA. After removal of 4 bases from V and 4 bases from J, the junction contained 14 bases not matched to a gene. The CDR3 loop spans 16 amino acids. The rearrangement uses TRBV29-1 and TRBJ2-7, with 9 bases that match TRBD2. This TCR derives from a male donor with ankylosing spondylitis or in good health (not recorded which). Material: blood, either unsorted or a sorted T cell fraction (not recorded which). CDR3 residues: CSVAGPLWAGGYEQYF. DNA of the CDR3: TGCAGCGTTGCCGGACCCCTATGGGCGGGGGGGTACGAGCAGTACTTC.